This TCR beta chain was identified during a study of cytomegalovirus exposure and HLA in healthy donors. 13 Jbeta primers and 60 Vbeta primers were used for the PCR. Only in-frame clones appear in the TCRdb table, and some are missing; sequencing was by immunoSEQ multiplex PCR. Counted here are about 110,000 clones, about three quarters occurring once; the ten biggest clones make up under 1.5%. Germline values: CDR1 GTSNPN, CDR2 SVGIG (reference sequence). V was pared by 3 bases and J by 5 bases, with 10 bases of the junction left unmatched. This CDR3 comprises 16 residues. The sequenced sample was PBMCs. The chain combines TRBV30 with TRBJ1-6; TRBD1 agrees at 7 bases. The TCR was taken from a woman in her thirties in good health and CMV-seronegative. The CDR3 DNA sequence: TGTGCCTGGAGCCGGGACAGCGTTGTCCATAATTCACCCCTCCACTTT. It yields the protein CAWSRDSVVHNSPLHF.